This is a list of T cell receptor beta chains from one sample in a study of CD8 T cells in Susac syndrome. MiXCR, run by TCRdb on the immunoSEQ multiplex PCR reads, gives a single entry per CDR3 protein. This table has fewer than 85,000 distinct CDR3 sequences, 85% to 95% appearing once. The material sequenced was CD8+ T cells from PBMCs. Every receptor here comes from a human donor with Susac syndrome. Both conserved end residues are part of each CDR3. D genes are given only for firm matches. Size is omitted from some rows. Given values are once, few, many or a class for expanded clones.

V gene	J gene	D gene	clone size	CDR3 DNA	CDR3 protein
TRBV4-1	TRBJ1-5	.	.	TGCGCCAGCAGCCAAGATCCTGCCCAGGGTGCATTTGGCCCCAATCAGCCCCAGCATTTT	CASSQDPAQGAFGPNQPQHF
TRBV20-1	TRBJ2-7	TRBD2	.	TGCAGTGCTATTGCGCGGGAGCCCTACGAGCAGTACTTC	CSAIAREPYEQYF
TRBV23-1	TRBJ2-3	.	.	TGCGCCAGCAGAAACGGTAGCACAGATACGCAGTATTTT	CASRNGSTDTQYF
TRBV7-9	TRBJ1-4	TRBD1	.	TGTGCCAGCAGCTACGCTCAGGGGGCGGCTAATGAAAAACTGTTTTTT	CASSYAQGAANEKLFF
TRBV9	TRBJ2-2	TRBD1	.	TGTGCCAGCAGCGTAGGAGGGACAGGGAACACCGGGGAGCTGTTTTTT	CASSVGGTGNTGELFF
TRBV12-3/TRBV12-4	TRBJ2-5	.	.	TGTGCCAGCACGTCCGTGGGGCGCGCGCAAGAGACCCAGTACTTC	CASTSVGRAQETQYF
TRBV5-6	TRBJ2-1	TRBD1	.	TGTGCCAGCAGCTTCGGGACAGGGGGAAGCGAGCAGTTCTTC	CASSFGTGGSEQFF
TRBV6-5	TRBJ2-7	.	.	TGTGCCAGCAGTTACACCGGGGCCCACGAGCAGTACTTC	CASSYTGAHEQYF
TRBV9	TRBJ2-3	TRBD2	.	TGTGCCAGCGACCCGAGCGGGGCTTACACAGATACGCAGTATTTT	CASDPSGAYTDTQYF
TRBV6-5	TRBJ1-5	.	.	TGTGCCAGCAGCCCCGGACAGAGGAGCAATCAGCCCCAGCATTTT	CASSPGQRSNQPQHF
TRBV20-1	TRBJ2-5	.	.	TGCAGTGCATCGGACAATGCGCAAGAGACCCAGTACTTC	CSASDNAQETQYF
TRBV7-7	TRBJ2-7	TRBD1	few	TGTGCTAGCAGCGTCGGGACAGGGGACGAGCAGTACTTC	CASSVGTGDEQYF
TRBV7-8	TRBJ2-3	.	.	TGTGCCAGCAGAAGGGACTGGGGTAATGGGCAGTATTTT	CASRRDWGNGQYF
TRBV5-6	TRBJ2-5	TRBD2	.	TGTGCCAGCAGCTTGGGACCGGGGGGCCAAGAGACCCAGTACTTC	CASSLGPGGQETQYF
TRBV2	TRBJ1-5	.	.	TGTGCCAGCAGTGCCCCAGGGGCCGATCAGCCCCAGCATTTT	CASSAPGADQPQHF
TRBV27	TRBJ1-1	TRBD1	.	TGTGCCAGCTACCAGACAGGGTTTAACACTGAAGCTTTCTTT	CASYQTGFNTEAFF
TRBV2	TRBJ1-2	.	.	TGTGCCAGCAGTCTGGACGGTCTCCCCGGTACTAACTATGGCTACACCTTC	CASSLDGLPGTNYGYTF
TRBV20-1	TRBJ2-7	.	.	TGCAGTGCTAGACTTCTCTACGAGCAGTACTTC	CSARLLYEQYF
TRBV9	TRBJ2-1	.	.	TGTGCCAGCAGCGCTCTAGGGCTATCCTACAATGAGCAGTTCTTC	CASSALGLSYNEQFF
TRBV15	TRBJ2-3	.	once	TGTGCCACCAGCAGCAACCAGGGCGGGAACCCCTATACGCAGTATTTT	CATSSNQGGNPYTQYF
TRBV29-1	TRBJ1-1	.	.	TGCAGCGTTGAAGGCGGGGGGGCCACTGAAGCTTTCTTT	CSVEGGGATEAFF
TRBV3-1	TRBJ2-1	TRBD2	.	TGTGCCAGCAGCCCCAGCGGGACTGCCTACAATGAGCAGTTCTTC	CASSPSGTAYNEQFF
TRBV6-5	TRBJ2-7	TRBD2	.	TGTGCCAGCGGGGAGGGAGGGCCCTACGAGCAGTACTTC	CASGEGGPYEQYF
TRBV4-1	TRBJ2-6	.	.	TGCGCCAGCAGCCGGACGGATACCTCTGGGGCCAACGTCCTGACTTTC	CASSRTDTSGANVLTF
TRBV9	TRBJ2-3	TRBD2	.	TGTGCCAGCAGCGTAGGCAGCGGGAGGAGTTCAGATACGCAGTATTTT	CASSVGSGRSSDTQYF
TRBV30	TRBJ2-7	.	.	TGTGCCTGGAACCTCTGGGCGGGTAACGAGCAGTACTTC	CAWNLWAGNEQYF
TRBV30	TRBJ1-1	.	once	TGTGCCTGGACCAAGAGGGCAGGAAACACTGAAGCTTTCTTT	CAWTKRAGNTEAFF
TRBV5-4	TRBJ2-7	TRBD1	once	TGTGCCAGCGGACAGGGGGGATTCTCCTACGAGCAGTACTTC	CASGQGGFSYEQYF
TRBV27	TRBJ1-1	.	.	TGTGCCAGCAGTTTATCCCCGGAACTGAACACTGAAGCTTTCTTT	CASSLSPELNTEAFF
TRBV5-1	TRBJ2-5	.	.	TGCGCCAGCAGCCGGACGGGGGTGCAAGAGACCCAGTACTTC	CASSRTGVQETQYF
TRBV6-5	TRBJ2-3	TRBD1	once	TGTGCCAGCAGTTCCTGGACGACAGGGATCACAGATACGCAGTATTTT	CASSSWTTGITDTQYF
TRBV20-1	TRBJ2-5	.	.	TGCAGTGCTAGTAGGGATAGCGGAGAACAAGAGACCCAGTACTTC	CSASRDSGEQETQYF
TRBV29-1	TRBJ2-2	.	once	TGCAGCTGTCAGGGCCCCGGGGAGCTGTTTTTT	CSCQGPGELFF
TRBV6-4	TRBJ2-1	.	.	TGTGCCAGCAGTGACTCCGAGGGGTTCCATGAGCAGTTCTTC	CASSDSEGFHEQFF
TRBV5-1	TRBJ2-7	TRBD2	.	TGCGCCAGCAGCCCTGGGGCGGGGGTCGGCTACGAGCAGTACTTC	CASSPGAGVGYEQYF
TRBV30	TRBJ2-3	.	.	TGTGCCTGGAGAGGGCGGGGAGCAGATACGCAGTATTTT	CAWRGRGADTQYF
TRBV28	TRBJ1-5	.	.	TGTGCCAGCAGTTTAGGGGGCCGCGGGAGCAATCAGCCCCAGCATTTT	CASSLGGRGSNQPQHF
TRBV4-3	TRBJ2-7	.	.	TGCGCCAGCAGCCCGAACCGGGGTCCCTCCTACGAGCAGTACTTC	CASSPNRGPSYEQYF
TRBV5-6	TRBJ2-2	.	.	TGTGCCAGCAGCTTCGGCCCTCCCGGGGAGCTGTTTTTT	CASSFGPPGELFF
TRBV12-3/TRBV12-4	TRBJ2-2	.	few	TGTGCCAGCAGTTCCGGCACCGGGGAGCTGTTTTTT	CASSSGTGELFF
TRBV20-1	TRBJ2-1	.	.	TGCAGTGCTAGAGATGAGGCCAGCTACAATGAGCAGTTCTTC	CSARDEASYNEQFF
TRBV29-1	TRBJ2-4	.	.	TGCAGCGTTGCCGCAAGGGATAAAAACATTCAGTACTTC	CSVAARDKNIQYF
TRBV7-9	TRBJ2-7	TRBD1	.	TGTGCCAGCAGCTTAACGACAGGGCGCGAGCAGTACTTC	CASSLTTGREQYF
TRBV28	TRBJ2-1	.	.	TGTGCCAGCAGTTTCGGGGGGACAAGGTCGTTCAATGAGCAGTTCTTC	CASSFGGTRSFNEQFF
TRBV5-4	TRBJ2-1	TRBD2	.	TGTGCCAGCAGCGCCGCCAGGCTAGCGGGGGACAATGAGCAGTTCTTC	CASSAARLAGDNEQFF
TRBV12-3/TRBV12-4	TRBJ2-5	TRBD2	.	TGTGCCAGCAGTCATCCGCTAGCGGGAGAGACCCAGTACTTC	CASSHPLAGETQYF
TRBV6-4	TRBJ2-3	TRBD2	.	TGTGCCAGCAGTGACTTAGCGGGAGGGCCCACAGATACGCAGTATTTT	CASSDLAGGPTDTQYF
TRBV7-9	TRBJ2-7	TRBD2	.	TGTGCCAGCAGCTCGACCGGGACTAGCTCCTACGAGCAGTACTTC	CASSSTGTSSYEQYF
TRBV27	TRBJ2-6	.	once	TGTGCCAGCAGTTATACAGGGACTGGGGCCAACGTCCTGACTTTC	CASSYTGTGANVLTF
TRBV4-1	TRBJ2-7	.	.	TGCGCCAGCAGCCAAGAAGGTACGGACTCTAGTACCTACGAGCAGTACTTC	CASSQEGTDSSTYEQYF
TRBV18	TRBJ2-1	.	once	TGTGCCAGCTCACCCACCACGGGAGTGGGGTACTCCTACAATGAGCAGTTCTTC	CASSPTTGVGYSYNEQFF
TRBV5-6	TRBJ2-7	.	.	TGTGCCAGCAGCTTGGGCTCCAGATCGGACGAGCAGTACTTC	CASSLGSRSDEQYF
TRBV14	TRBJ2-7	.	.	TGTGCCAGCAGCCAAGGTTGGAACGAGCAGTACTTC	CASSQGWNEQYF
TRBV5-6	TRBJ2-7	.	.	TGTGCCAGCAGCTTGGGGCGGTCTCTGAACGAGCAGTACTTC	CASSLGRSLNEQYF
TRBV11-2	TRBJ2-5	TRBD1	.	TGTGCCAGCAGCTTAGGACAGGGGGCTGAAGAGACCCAGTACTTC	CASSLGQGAEETQYF
TRBV24-1	TRBJ2-1	.	few	TGTGCCACCAGTGATCGCTGGCCCAATGAGCAGTTCTTC	CATSDRWPNEQFF